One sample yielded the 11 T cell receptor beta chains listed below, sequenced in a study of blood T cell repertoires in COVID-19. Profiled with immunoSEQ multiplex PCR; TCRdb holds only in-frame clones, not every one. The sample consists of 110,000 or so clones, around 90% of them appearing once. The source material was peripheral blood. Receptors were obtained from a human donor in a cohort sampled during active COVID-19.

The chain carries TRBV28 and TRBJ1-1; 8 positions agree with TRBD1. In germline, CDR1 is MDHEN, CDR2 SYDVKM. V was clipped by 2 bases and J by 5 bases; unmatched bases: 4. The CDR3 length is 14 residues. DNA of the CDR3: TGTGCCAGCAGTTTAGGACAGGGAGGAACTGAAGCTTTCTTT. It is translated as CASSLGQGGTEAFF.

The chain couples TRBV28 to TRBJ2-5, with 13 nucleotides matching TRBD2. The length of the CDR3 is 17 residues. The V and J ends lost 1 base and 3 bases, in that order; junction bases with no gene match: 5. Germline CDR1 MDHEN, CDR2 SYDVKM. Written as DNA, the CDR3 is TGTGCCAGCAGTTTATCGGGGACTAGCGGGGACGAAGAGACCCAGTACTTC. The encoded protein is CASSLSGTSGDEETQYF.

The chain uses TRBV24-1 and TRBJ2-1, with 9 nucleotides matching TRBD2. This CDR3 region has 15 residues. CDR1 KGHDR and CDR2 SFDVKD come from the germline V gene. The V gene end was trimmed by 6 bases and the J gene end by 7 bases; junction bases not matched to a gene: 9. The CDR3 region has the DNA TGTGCCACCAGTAAATCGGCGGGAGGGGGGAATGAGCAGTTCTTC. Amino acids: CATSKSAGGGNEQFF.

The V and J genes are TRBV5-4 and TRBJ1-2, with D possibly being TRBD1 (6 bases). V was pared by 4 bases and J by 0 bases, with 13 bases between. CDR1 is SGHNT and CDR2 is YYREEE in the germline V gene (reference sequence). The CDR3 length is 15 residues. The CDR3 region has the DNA TGTGCCAGCAGCCCAACTACAGGGTCTAACTATGGCTACACCTTC. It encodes CASSPTTGSNYGYTF.

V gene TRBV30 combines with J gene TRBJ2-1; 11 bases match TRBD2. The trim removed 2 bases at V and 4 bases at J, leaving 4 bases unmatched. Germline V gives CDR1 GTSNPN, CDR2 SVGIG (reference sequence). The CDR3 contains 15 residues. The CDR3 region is CAWSLAGGGYNEQFF. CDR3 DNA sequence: TGTGCCTGGAGTTTAGCGGGAGGGGGGTACAATGAGCAGTTCTTC. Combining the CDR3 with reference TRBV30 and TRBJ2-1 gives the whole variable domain SQTIHQWPATLVQPVGSPLSLECTVEGTSNPNLYWYRQAAGRGLQLLFYSVGIGQISSEVPQNLSASRPQDRQFILSSKKLLLSDSGFYLCAWSLAGGGYNEQFFGPGTRLTVL.

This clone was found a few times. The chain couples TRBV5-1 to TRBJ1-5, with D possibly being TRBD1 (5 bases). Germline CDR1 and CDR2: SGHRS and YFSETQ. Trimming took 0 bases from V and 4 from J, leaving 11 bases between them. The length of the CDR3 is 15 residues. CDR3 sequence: CASSLEGGENQPQHF. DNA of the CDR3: TGCGCCAGCAGCTTGGAGGGAGGGGAGAATCAGCCCCAGCATTTT.

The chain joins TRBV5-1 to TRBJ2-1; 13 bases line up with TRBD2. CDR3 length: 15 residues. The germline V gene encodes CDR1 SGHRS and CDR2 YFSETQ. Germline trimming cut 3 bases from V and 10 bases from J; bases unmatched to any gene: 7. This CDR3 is CASSSRLAGGREQFF. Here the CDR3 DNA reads TGCGCCAGCAGCTCGAGACTAGCGGGAGGTCGAGAGCAGTTCTTC. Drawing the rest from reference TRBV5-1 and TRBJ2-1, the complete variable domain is KAGVTQTPRYLIKTRGQQVTLSCSPISGHRSVSWYQQTPGQGLQFLFEYFSETQRNKGNFPGRFSGRQFSNSRSEMNVSTLELGDSALYLCASSSRLAGGREQFFGPGTRLTVL.

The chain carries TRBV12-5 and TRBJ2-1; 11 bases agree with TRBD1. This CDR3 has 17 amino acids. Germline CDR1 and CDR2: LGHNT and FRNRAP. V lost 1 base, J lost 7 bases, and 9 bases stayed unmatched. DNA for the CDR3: TGTGCTAGTGGTTTGGATTCGTGGGACAGGGGGTCGAATGAGCAGTTCTTC. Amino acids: CASGLDSWDRGSNEQFF.

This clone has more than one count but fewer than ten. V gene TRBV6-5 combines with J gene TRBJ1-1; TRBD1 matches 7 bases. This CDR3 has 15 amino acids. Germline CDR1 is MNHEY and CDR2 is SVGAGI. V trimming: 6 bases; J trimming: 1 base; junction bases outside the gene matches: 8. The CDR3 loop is CASRLNNRGNTEAFF. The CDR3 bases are TGTGCCAGCAGACTCAACAACAGGGGGAACACTGAAGCTTTCTTT.

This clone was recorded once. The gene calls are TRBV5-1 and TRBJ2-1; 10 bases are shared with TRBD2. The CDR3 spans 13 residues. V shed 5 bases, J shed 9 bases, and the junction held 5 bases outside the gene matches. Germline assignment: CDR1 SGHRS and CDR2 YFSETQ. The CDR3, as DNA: TGCGCCAGCAGACTAGCGGGGTTTGGTGAGCAGTTCTTC. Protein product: CASRLAGFGEQFF.

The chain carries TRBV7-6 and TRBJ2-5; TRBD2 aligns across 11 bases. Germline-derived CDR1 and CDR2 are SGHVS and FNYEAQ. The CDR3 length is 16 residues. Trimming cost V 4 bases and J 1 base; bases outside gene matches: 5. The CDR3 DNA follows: TGTGCCAGCAGCTGGGGCCTAGCGGGGGGCCAAGAGACCCAGTACTTC. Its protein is CASSWGLAGGQETQYF.